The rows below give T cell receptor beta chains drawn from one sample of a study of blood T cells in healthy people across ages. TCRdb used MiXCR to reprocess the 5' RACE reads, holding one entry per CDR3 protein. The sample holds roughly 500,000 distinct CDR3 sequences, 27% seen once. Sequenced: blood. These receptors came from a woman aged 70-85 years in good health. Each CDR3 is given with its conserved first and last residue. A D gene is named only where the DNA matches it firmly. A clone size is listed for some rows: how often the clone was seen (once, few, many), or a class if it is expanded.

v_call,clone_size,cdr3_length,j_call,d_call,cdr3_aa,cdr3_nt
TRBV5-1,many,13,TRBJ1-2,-,CASSSPTANGYTF,TGCGCCAGCAGCTCTCCAACGGCAAATGGCTACACCTTC
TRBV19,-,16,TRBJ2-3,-,CASSPRVGGAGDTQYF,TGTGCCAGTAGTCCTAGAGTTGGGGGGGCAGGAGATACGCAGTATTTT
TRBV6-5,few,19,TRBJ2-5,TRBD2,CASSYSGYSGGQYQETQYF,TGTGCCAGCAGTTACTCAGGTTATAGCGGGGGCCAGTACCAAGAGACCCAGTACTTC
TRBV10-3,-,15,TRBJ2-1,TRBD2,CAISLAGVNNNEQFF,TGTGCCATCAGTTTAGCGGGCGTTAATAACAATGAGCAGTTCTTC
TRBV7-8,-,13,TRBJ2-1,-,CASSLAGVGLLIF,TGTGCCAGCAGCTTAGCGGGGGTTGGACTCTTAATCTTC
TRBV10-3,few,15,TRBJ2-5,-,CAISEIGGSQETQYF,TGTGCCATCAGTGAGATTGGGGGCAGTCAAGAGACCCAGTACTTC
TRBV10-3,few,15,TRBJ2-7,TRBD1,CAISESGTGTYEQYF,TGTGCCATCAGTGAGTCGGGGACAGGGACCTACGAGCAGTACTTC
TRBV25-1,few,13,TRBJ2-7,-,CASSERGSYEQYF,TGTGCCAGCAGTGAACGCGGCTCCTACGAGCAGTACTTC
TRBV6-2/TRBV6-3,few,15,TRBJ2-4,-,CASRRQELAKDIQYF,TGTGCCAGCAGGCGACAGGAACTAGCCAAAGACATTCAGTACTTC
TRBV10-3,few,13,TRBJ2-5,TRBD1,CAISRDRDETQYF,TGTGCCATCAGCCGGGACAGGGATGAGACCCAGTACTTC
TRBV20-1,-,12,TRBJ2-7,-,CSARSNTYEQYF,TGCAGTGCTAGAAGCAACACCTACGAGCAGTACTTC
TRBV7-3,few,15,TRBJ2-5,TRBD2,CASSQNGGGEETQYF,TGTGCCAGCAGCCAAAATGGGGGGGGTGAAGAGACCCAGTACTTC
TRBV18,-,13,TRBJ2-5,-,CASSPSVRETQYF,TGTGCCAGCTCACCATCAGTCAGGGAGACCCAGTACTTC
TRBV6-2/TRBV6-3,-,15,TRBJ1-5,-,CASSSRETRHQPQHF,TGTGCCAGCAGTTCCAGGGAAACGCGACATCAGCCCCAGCATTTT
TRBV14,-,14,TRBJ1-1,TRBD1,CASSRRDRNTEAFF,TGTGCCAGCAGCCGCCGGGACAGGAACACTGAAGCTTTCTTT
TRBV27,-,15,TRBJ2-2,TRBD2,CASSLLAGGKGELFF,TGTGCCAGCAGTTTGCTAGCGGGGGGGAAGGGGGAGCTGTTTTTT
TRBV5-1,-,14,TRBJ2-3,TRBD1,CASSAGQGADTQYF,TGCGCCAGCAGCGCGGGACAGGGGGCAGATACGCAGTATTTT
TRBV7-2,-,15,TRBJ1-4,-,CASSPQQGLGEKLFF,TGTGCCAGCAGCCCTCAACAGGGTCTCGGTGAAAAACTGTTTTTT
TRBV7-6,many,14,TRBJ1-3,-,CASSPFPNGNTIYF,TGTGCCAGCAGCCCCTTTCCGAATGGAAACACCATATATTTT
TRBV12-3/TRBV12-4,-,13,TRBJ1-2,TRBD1,CASSRQGYYGYTF,TGTGCCAGCAGTAGACAGGGGTACTATGGCTACACCTTC
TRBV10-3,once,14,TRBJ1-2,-,CAISESAGAHGYTF,TGTGCCATCAGTGAGTCGGCGGGAGCTCATGGCTACACCTTC
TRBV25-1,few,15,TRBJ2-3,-,CASSVAIRSTDTQYF,TGTGCCAGCAGTGTTGCTATCAGAAGCACAGATACGCAGTATTTT
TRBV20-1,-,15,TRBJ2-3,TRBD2,CSAPLPTSGPDTQYF,TGCAGTGCTCCCTTGCCGACTAGCGGGCCAGATACGCAGTATTTT
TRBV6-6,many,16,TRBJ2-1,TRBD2,CASSYSLRGVNNEQFF,TGTGCCAGCAGTTACTCTTTGCGGGGGGTAAACAATGAGCAGTTCTTC
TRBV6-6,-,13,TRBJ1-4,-,CASSSPLYEKLFF,TGTGCCAGCAGTTCTCCTCTTTATGAAAAACTGTTTTTT
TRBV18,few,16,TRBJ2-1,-,CASSQSDREGYNEQFF,TGTGCCAGCTCACAATCAGACAGGGAGGGCTACAATGAGCAGTTCTTC
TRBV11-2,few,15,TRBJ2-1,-,CASSLDRRWENEQFF,TGTGCCAGCAGCTTAGACCGCCGGTGGGAAAATGAGCAGTTCTTC
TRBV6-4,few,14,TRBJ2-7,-,CASSDPRPSYEQYF,TGTGCCAGCAGTGACCCTCGTCCTTCCTACGAGCAGTACTTC
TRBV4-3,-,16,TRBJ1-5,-,CASSQDRQLINQPQHF,TGCGCCAGCAGCCAAGACCGCCAGCTGATCAATCAGCCCCAGCATTTT
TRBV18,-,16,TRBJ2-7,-,CASSPPFGSESYEQYF,TGTGCCAGCTCACCTCCCTTTGGGTCAGAGTCCTACGAGCAGTACTTC
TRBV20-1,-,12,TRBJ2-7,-,CSAREQRWGQYF,TGCAGTGCTAGAGAGCAGCGGTGGGGGCAGTACTTC
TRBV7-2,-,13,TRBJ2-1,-,CASGTPHYNEQFF,TGTGCCAGCGGGACGCCTCACTACAATGAGCAGTTCTTC
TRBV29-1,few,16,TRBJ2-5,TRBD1,CSLYNTGGTHQETQYF,TGCAGCCTTTACAATACAGGGGGCACCCACCAAGAGACCCAGTACTTC
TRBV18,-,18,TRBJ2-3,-,CASSPLPLEFSNTDTQYF,TGTGCCAGCTCACCCCTCCCGCTTGAGTTTTCCAACACAGATACGCAGTATTTT
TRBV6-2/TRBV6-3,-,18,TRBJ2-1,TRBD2,CASSFSIAPSGGYNEQFF,TGTGCCAGCAGTTTCTCCATTGCCCCTAGCGGGGGCTACAATGAGCAGTTCTTC
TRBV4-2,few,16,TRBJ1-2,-,CASSQEQGHGYSGYTF,TGTGCCAGCAGCCAAGAACAGGGCCACGGCTATAGTGGCTACACCTTC
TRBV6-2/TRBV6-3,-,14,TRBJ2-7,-,CASSYSLSSYEQYF,TGTGCCAGCAGTTACTCCTTGAGCTCCTACGAGCAGTACTTC
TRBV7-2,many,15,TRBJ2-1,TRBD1,CASSLDRGSYNEQFF,TGTGCCAGCAGCCTTGACAGGGGTTCCTACAATGAGCAGTTCTTC
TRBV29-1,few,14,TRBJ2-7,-,CSVDGLTGSYEQYF,TGCAGCGTTGATGGTCTGACCGGCTCCTACGAGCAGTACTTC
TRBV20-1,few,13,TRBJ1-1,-,CSAYAGRNTEAFF,TGCAGTGCCTATGCAGGGAGGAACACTGAAGCTTTCTTT
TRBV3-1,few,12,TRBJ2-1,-,CASSHLTNEQFF,TGTGCCAGCAGCCACTTAACGAATGAGCAGTTCTTC